The 26 T cell receptor beta chains below all came from one sample that was sequenced in a study of memory CD4+ T cells and cytomegalovirus serostatus. Single viable CD3+CD4+CD8-CD45RO+ cells were sorted as the memory CD4+ T cells. Generated by immunoSEQ multiplex PCR, the TCRdb table keeps only in-frame clones and is missing some. The repertoire holds tens of thousands of clones, around four fifths seen once, with 0.77% in the top ten. The sequenced sample consisted of memory CD4+ T cells from blood. Every receptor here comes from an adult in good health and CMV-seronegative.

This clone was seen once. V is TRBV6-5 and J is TRBJ1-2; 9 nucleotides align to TRBD1. Per germline, CDR1 MNHEY and CDR2 SVGAGI. The junction had 13 bases not matched to a gene; V was cut back by 6 bases and J by 8 bases. CDR3 length: 15 amino acids. The CDR3 DNA is TGTGCCAGCAGCCCCGGGACAGGGCTAAACTTAGGCTACACCTTC. The encoded protein is CASSPGTGLNLGYTF.

The gene calls are TRBV20-1 and TRBJ1-1; D is possibly TRBD1 (5 bases). CDR3 length: 11 residues. The V end lost 8 bases, the J end lost 2 bases, and 9 bases lay between the germline ends. Germline assignment: CDR1 DFQATT and CDR2 SNEGSKA (reference sequence). CDR3 sequence reads: CSSGDNTEAFF. CDR3 coding DNA: TGCAGTTCCGGGGACAACACTGAAGCTTTCTTT.

V usage is TRBV6-5 and J usage is TRBJ2-7; D is unclear. Trimming shortened V by 0 bases and J by 5 bases, and 17 bases separated the two germline ends. This CDR3 spans 16 amino acids. Germline lookup yields CDR1 MNHEY and CDR2 SVGAGI. CDR3 in DNA: TGTGCCAGCAGTTACTCGGCCTTGAACCGTGGCCACGAGCAGTACTTC. Translation: CASSYSALNRGHEQYF.

This chain links TRBV5-6 with TRBJ2-1, with D perhaps being TRBD1 or TRBD2 (5 bases each). Germline V CDR1 and CDR2: SGHDT, YYEEEE. Trimming left V 4 bases short and J 4 bases short, with 15 bases between. This CDR3 has 15 residues. The CDR3 DNA sequence: TGTGCCAGCAGCCCTATAGGGACGGGGTACAATGAGCAGTTCTTC. Amino acids: CASSPIGTGYNEQFF.

V is TRBV2 and J is TRBJ2-1, with TRBD2 identical over 10 bases. Unmatched junction bases numbered 10, after V lost 4 bases and J lost 4 bases. Per germline, CDR1 SNHLY and CDR2 FYNNEI. The CDR3 is 17 amino acids. The CDR3 nucleotides are TGTGCCAGCAGTGTCTCGATAGCGGGGGGTGGATACAATGAGCAGTTCTTC. This gives the protein CASSVSIAGGGYNEQFF.

The V gene is TRBV27, the J gene TRBJ1-6; D is ambiguous. Between the trimmed V and J ends, which lost 6 bases and 8 bases, there was a span of 8 bases. Germline V gene data show CDR1 as MNHEY and CDR2 as SMNVEV (reference sequence). The CDR3 sequence is 12 residues long. In DNA, the CDR3 is TGTGCCAGCAGAAAGGCGGATTCACCCCTCCACTTT. Protein product: CASRKADSPLHF.

This chain joins TRBV12-5 and TRBJ2-7; the D gene is possibly TRBD1 (5 bases). The CDR3 runs 18 residues. Per germline, CDR1 LGHNT and CDR2 FRNRAP. Trimming removed 1 base at V and 2 bases at J, with 21 bases between. CDR3: CASGLASLSTDPPYEQYF. In DNA form, the CDR3 reads TGTGCTAGTGGTTTGGCATCTCTATCGACAGACCCTCCCTACGAGCAGTACTTC. The full variable domain, with the rest looked up from reference TRBV12-5 and TRBJ2-7, is DARVTQTPRHKVTEMGQEVTMRCQPILGHNTVFWYRQTMMQGLELLAYFRNRAPLDDSGMPKDRFSAEMPDATLATLKIQPSEPRDSAVYFCASGLASLSTDPPYEQYFGPGTRLTVT.

The V and J genes are TRBV11-1 and TRBJ2-3; 12 bases agree with TRBD2. CDR3 size: 17 residues. Germline V CDR1 and CDR2: SGHAT, FQDESV (reference sequence). With V trimmed by 5 bases and J by 1 base, 7 bases remained unmatched. Written as DNA, the CDR3 is TGTGCCAGCAGCCGAAGACGGACTAGCGGGGGCACAGATACGCAGTATTTT. It specifies CASSRRRTSGGTDTQYF.

The chain has TRBV4-3 and TRBJ1-1; 7 bases map to TRBD1. In germline, CDR1 is LGHNA, CDR2 YSLEER. Losses at the gene ends were 5 bases for V and 0 bases for J; bases not matched to a gene: 12. There are 17 residues in the CDR3. CDR3 DNA: TGCGCCAGCAGCTATTCCGACAGGGATCCCTTGAACACTGAAGCTTTCTTT. It specifies CASSYSDRDPLNTEAFF.

This clone turned up a few times. The chain uses TRBV19 and TRBJ1-1, with TRBD1 matching over 7 bases. Germline CDR1 and CDR2: LNHDA and SQIVND (reference sequence). The length of the CDR3 is 14 residues. The trim removed 4 bases at V and 4 bases at J, leaving 6 bases unmatched. Here the CDR3 reads CASSRDRSSTEAFF. The CDR3 DNA sequence: TGTGCCAGTAGTAGGGACAGAAGTTCCACTGAAGCTTTCTTT.

This chain links TRBV7-3 with TRBJ2-7; 7 bases align to TRBD2. Looked up from germline, CDR1 is SGHTA and CDR2 is FQGTGA. The V segment lost 3 bases and the J segment 6 bases; nucleotides outside the gene matches: 2. This CDR3 has 12 amino acids. CDR3 region: CASSLGEGEQYF. The DNA for the CDR3 is TGTGCCAGCAGCTTGGGGGAGGGCGAGCAGTACTTC.

This chain joins TRBV7-3 and TRBJ1-3; tentative D call: TRBD1 (6 bases). The CDR3 covers 15 residues. Germline CDR1 and CDR2: SGHTA and FQGTGA. V was shortened by 5 bases and J by 2 bases, with 13 bases between the two germline ends. The CDR3 reads CASSPTGGAGNTIYF. The CDR3, as DNA: TGTGCCAGCAGCCCGACAGGAGGAGCTGGAAACACCATATATTTT.

In this sample, this clone turned up a few times. V and J are TRBV28 and TRBJ1-1; maybe TRBD1 (5 bases). Germline CDR1 reads MDHEN; CDR2 reads SYDVKM. V was trimmed by 4 bases and J by 0 bases, leaving 12 bases between them. The length of the CDR3 is 15 residues. The CDR3 here is CASSSFETVNTEAFF. DNA for the CDR3: TGTGCCAGCAGTTCTTTCGAGACAGTGAACACTGAAGCTTTCTTT.

This sequence joins TRBV2 and TRBJ1-2, with 7 nucleotides matching TRBD1. The V gene's germline CDR1 is SNHLY and CDR2 FYNNEI. Trimming took 6 bases from V and 7 from J; bases not matched to a gene: 8. This CDR3 is built from 13 residues. The CDR3 spells CASSNRGLGGYTF. In DNA form, the CDR3 reads TGTGCCAGCAGCAACAGGGGCTTGGGTGGCTACACCTTC. Full variable domain (missing parts from reference TRBV2 and TRBJ1-2): EPEVTQTPSHQVTQMGQEVILRCVPISNHLYFYWYRQILGQKVEFLVSFYNNEISEKSEIFDDQFSVERPDGSNFTLKIRSTKLEDSAMYFCASSNRGLGGYTFGSGTRLTVV.

The rearrangement links TRBV7-9 to TRBJ1-1, with 8 positions matching TRBD1. With 5 bases clipped from V and 3 bases from J, the junction kept 8 bases outside the gene matches. Germline V lookup: CDR1 SEHNR, CDR2 FQNEAQ (reference sequence). The CDR3 is 15 residues long. The CDR3 here is CASSLGQGSDTEAFF. As DNA, the CDR3 is TGTGCCAGCAGCCTCGGACAGGGATCGGACACTGAAGCTTTCTTT. Full variable domain (missing parts from reference TRBV7-9 and TRBJ1-1): DTGVSQNPRHKITKRGQNVTFRCDPISEHNRLYWYRQTLGQGPEFLTYFQNEAQLEKSRLLSDRFSAERPKGSFSTLEIQRTEQGDSAMYLCASSLGQGSDTEAFFGQGTRLTVV.

This chain links TRBV28 with TRBJ2-6, with 8 bases lining up with TRBD1. The CDR3 loop spans 15 amino acids. Germline lookup yields CDR1 MDHEN and CDR2 SYDVKM. V was pared by 5 bases and J by 2 bases, with 2 bases of the junction left unmatched. The CDR3 DNA sequence: TGTGCCAGCAGTATACAGGGGGCTGGGGCCAACGTCCTGACTTTC. Translating it yields CASSIQGAGANVLTF.

The rearrangement joins TRBV6-5 to TRBJ1-2; 10 bases map to TRBD1. CDR1 is MNHEY and CDR2 is SVGAGI in the germline V gene. Trimming removed 5 bases from V and 0 bases from J; junction bases left unmatched: 3. This CDR3 contains 15 residues. The CDR3 DNA follows: TGTGCCAGCAGTCGGGACAGGGGCGCTAACTATGGCTACACCTTC. As protein: CASSRDRGANYGYTF.

J is TRBJ2-2 and V is TRBV7-6; the D is unclear. Germline V CDR1 and CDR2: SGHVS, FNYEAQ. The CDR3 contains 14 residues. V gave up 1 base and J gave up 1 base, with 4 bases separating them. The CDR3, as DNA: TGTGCCAGCAGCTTAGGAGGGAACACCGGGGAGCTGTTTTTT. Translation: CASSLGGNTGELFF. Looking up the rest from reference TRBV7-6 and TRBJ2-2 gives the full variable domain: GAGVSQSPRYKVTKRGQDVALRCDPISGHVSLYWYRQALGQGPEFLTYFNYEAQQDKSGLPNDRFSAERPEGSISTLTIQRTEQRDSAMYRCASSLGGNTGELFFGEGSRLTVL.

The genes are TRBV4-2 and TRBJ1-1; D uncertain. The V gene's germline CDR1 is LGHNA and CDR2 YNFKEQ. V was cut by 0 bases and J by 1 base, with 9 bases left in between. CDR3 length: 15 amino acids. In DNA form, the CDR3 reads TGTGCCAGCAGCCAAGATGGCCAGGAGAACACTGAAGCTTTCTTT. Its protein is CASSQDGQENTEAFF.

The chain joins TRBV6-1 to TRBJ1-5, with a possible D match to TRBD1 (6 bases). The V and J ends lost 11 bases and 9 bases respectively, with 14 bases between them. Germline CDR1 MNHNS, CDR2 SASEGT. CDR3 length: 11 amino acids. For the CDR3, the DNA is TGTGCCGGGGGAACAGGGAGGCCCCAGCATTTT. Its translation is CAGGTGRPQHF.

This clone was detected once. V gene TRBV4-1 combines with J gene TRBJ2-3; possible D gene TRBD2, 6 bases. The germline V gene encodes CDR1 MGHRA and CDR2 YSYEKL. The V gene lost 3 bases and the J gene lost 1 base, with 17 bases spanning the gap. CDR3 length equals 17 residues. CDR3 loop: CASSQEGRTLGTDTQYF. The CDR3 coding sequence is TGCGCCAGCAGCCAGGAGGGGAGAACCCTCGGCACAGATACGCAGTATTTT.

In its sample, this clone was seen once. The chain recombines TRBV5-4 with TRBJ1-2; 7 bases align to TRBD1. V lost 4 bases, J lost 5 bases, and 5 bases stayed unmatched. This CDR3 region has 13 residues. Per the germline V gene, CDR1 is SGHNT and CDR2 is YYREEE (reference sequence). CDR3 amino acids: CASSVRGGYGYTF. The CDR3 DNA reads as TGTGCCAGCAGCGTCAGGGGGGGGTATGGCTACACCTTC.

This sequence joins TRBV6-1 and TRBJ2-1; D is unclear. This CDR3 comprises 13 residues. V was shortened by 1 base and J by 3 bases, with 4 bases between the two germline ends. Germline loops: CDR1 MNHNS, CDR2 SASEGT. In nucleotides, the CDR3 is TGTGCCAGCAGTGAAGAGGGCTACAATGAGCAGTTCTTC. Its translation is CASSEEGYNEQFF.

The rearrangement uses TRBV5-8 and TRBJ1-2; TRBD1 matches 9 bases. The ends lost 2 bases at V and 6 bases at J; junction bases unmatched: 17. The CDR3 sequence is 18 residues long. Germline loops: CDR1 SGHTS, CDR2 YDEGEE. CDR3 in amino acids: CASSLPRDRAKSSDGYTF. The CDR3 DNA reads as TGTGCCAGCAGCTTACCCCGGGACAGGGCCAAATCGAGTGATGGCTACACCTTC.

The chain is built from TRBV6-1 and TRBJ1-2, with 7 bases fitting TRBD1. The CDR3 covers 14 residues. Germline V gene data show CDR1 as MNHNS and CDR2 as SASEGT. V was clipped by 6 bases and J by 2 bases; unmatched bases: 6. CDR3: CASSLTRGNYGYTF. CDR3 in DNA: TGTGCCAGCAGCTTAACCAGGGGGAACTATGGCTACACCTTC.

The chain joins TRBV9 to TRBJ2-5; D possibly corresponds to TRBD2 (6 bases). The length of the CDR3 is 15 residues. V lost 4 bases, J lost 0 bases, and 13 bases lay in between. Germline lookup yields CDR1 SGDLS and CDR2 YYNGEE. The CDR3 region has the DNA TGTGCCAGCAGCCCGACCGGGAGCAACCAAGAGACCCAGTACTTC. Translating gives CASSPTGSNQETQYF.